The clone carrying this T cell receptor (beta chain) was recorded a few times. This sample is drawn from a study of blood T cell repertoires in COVID-19. Assay: immunoSEQ multiplex PCR; the TCRdb copy retains only in-frame clones and omits some. The table lists 50,000 to 75,000 clones, almost 90% of them singletons. The CDR3 consists of 13 residues. Germline lookup yields CDR1 MNHEY and CDR2 SMNVEV (reference sequence). Trimming at V came to 10 bases and at J to 5 bases, leaving 9 bases not matched to a gene. The rearrangement joins TRBV27 to TRBJ1-1, with 8 bases that match TRBD1. The receptor was derived from a woman aged 45-59 years with active or convalescent COVID-19. Sample: peripheral blood. CDR3 region: CATLPGGGTEAFF. CDR3 DNA sequence: TGTGCCACCCTCCCAGGGGGCGGGACTGAAGCTTTCTTT.